The source of this T cell receptor (beta chain) is a study of metastatic and nonmetastatic thyroid tumors. Study in general: Repertoires were compared across blood and tumor or nodule tissue from malignant and benign thyroid patients. Study-wide findings and caveats: The reported finding was significantly higher TCR beta diversity in malignant thyroid tumors relative to benign nodules, in blood and tumor.

This clone was observed many times. Antigen: not known. As processed by the authors: Building a distant-metastasis classifier for papillary thyroid cancer drew on CDR3 differences across clinicopathological groups. Using MiXCR, TCRdb reanalyzed the PCR reads. The V and J calls and clone size come from TCRdb's table, not from the authors' own analysis. The sample yields 25,000 to 30,000 clones, roughly a quarter seen once. Thyroid surgery took place with no prior treatment in any patient. The sequence came from a female donor with papillary thyroid cancer or a benign thyroid nodule (not recorded which). Some clones in this sample may be carry-over from other donors' samples. The sequencing sample was made of blood.

The CDR3 nucleotides are TGTGCCAGCAGCCAAACCATAGCGGGAGCGACCTACGAGCAGTACTTC. As protein: CASSQTIAGATYEQYF. The chain recombines TRBV4-2 with TRBJ2-7; TRBD2 matches 9 bases. With V trimmed by 2 bases and J by 2 bases, 7 bases remained unmatched. Germline CDR1 LGHNA, CDR2 YNFKEQ. This CDR3 is 16 amino acids long.